Each of the 9 T cell receptor beta chains below was sequenced from the same sample in a study of CD8 T cells in ankylosing spondylitis. TCRdb re-called the 5' RACE reads through MiXCR, storing one row per CDR3 protein. The table has some 120,000 distinct CDR3 sequences, roughly 15% seen once. What was sequenced was blood, either unsorted or a sorted T cell fraction (not recorded which). These receptors came from a female donor with ankylosing spondylitis or in good health (not recorded which).

This clonotype was seen repeatedly, ten times or more. The chain recombines TRBV15 with TRBJ2-6; tentatively, D is TRBD1 or TRBD2 (5 bases each). This CDR3 contains 17 residues. Trimming took 1 base from V and 0 from J, leaving 10 bases between them. CDR1 is LNHNV, CDR2 YYDKDF, per germline (reference sequence). Here the CDR3 reads CATSRGEGPSGANVLTF. The CDR3 region has the DNA TGTGCCACCAGCAGAGGAGAGGGGCCCTCTGGGGCCAACGTCCTGACTTTC.

The chain combines TRBV20-1 with TRBJ2-2; TRBD2 matches at 7 bases. The CDR3 runs to 15 residues. Trimming removed 3 bases from V and 2 bases from J; junction bases left unmatched: 6. The germline V gene encodes CDR1 DFQATT and CDR2 SNEGSKA (reference sequence). DNA for the CDR3: TGCAGTGCTAGGAAGGCGGGGGTCAACACCGGGGAGCTGTTTTTT. Translated, it gives CSARKAGVNTGELFF.

The rearrangement links TRBV24-1 to TRBJ2-1, with 7 bases fitting TRBD2. The CDR3 has 21 amino acids. CDR1 and CDR2 (germline): KGHDR, SFDVKD. The CDR3 sequence is CATCDSRPRFPTSWALDEQFF. CDR3 coding DNA: TGTGCGACCTGTGATTCTCGCCCCCGCTTTCCGACTAGCTGGGCTTTGGATGAGCAGTTCTTC.

Ten or more counts support this clonotype. The chain joins TRBV6-1 to TRBJ2-2; 7 bases fit TRBD2. Germline CDR1 MNHNS, CDR2 SASEGT. The CDR3 is 15 residues long. Unmatched junction bases numbered 7, after V lost 3 bases and J lost 6 bases. CDR3 protein: CASSDSGLWAGELFF. The CDR3 DNA follows: TGTGCCAGCAGTGATAGCGGGTTATGGGCCGGGGAGCTGTTTTTT.

The rearrangement links TRBV5-1 to TRBJ2-7, with unresolved D. Trimming shortened V by 0 bases and J by 0 bases, and 7 bases separated the two germline ends. Germline V gives CDR1 SGHRS, CDR2 YFSETQ. This CDR3 region has 14 residues. Here the CDR3 reads CASSLGKGSYEQYF. As DNA, the CDR3 is TGCGCCAGCAGCTTGGGTAAGGGCTCCTACGAGCAGTACTTC.

In its sample, this clonotype was seen a few times. This chain joins TRBV5-1 and TRBJ2-5; the D is unclear. Germline CDR1 SGHRS, CDR2 YFSETQ. This CDR3 comprises 11 residues. The V end was cut by 6 bases, the J end by 3 bases, with 6 bases between. The CDR3 loop reads CASKGEETQYF. In nucleotides, the CDR3 is TGCGCCAGCAAAGGAGAAGAGACCCAGTACTTC.

The table lists this clonotype with a count of one. One end of the junction fails to match germline, which may point to a read error. The chain employs TRBV7-3 and TRBJ2-1, with D possibly called TRBD1 or TRBD2 (5 bases each). Germline V CDR1 and CDR2: SGHTA, FQGTGA. This CDR3 region has 15 residues. CDR3 sequence: CASSLRGGSYNEHFF. For the CDR3, the DNA is TGTGCCAGCAGCTTACGGGGCGGTAGCTACAATGAGCACTTCTTC.

The chain links TRBV11-2 to TRBJ1-2, with D unclear. CDR1 SGHAT and CDR2 FQNNGV come from the germline V gene. V lost 3 bases and J 5 bases, leaving 10 bases between the germline ends. This CDR3 comprises 13 residues. The CDR3 reads CASSFRVGYGYTF. DNA of the CDR3: TGTGCCAGCAGCTTCAGAGTCGGGTATGGCTACACCTTC.

The chain couples TRBV12-3 or TRBV12-4 to TRBJ2-7; 8 positions match TRBD1. Trimming took 4 bases from V and 5 from J; bases not matched to a gene: 10. The CDR3 covers 15 residues. In DNA form, the CDR3 reads TGTGCCAGCAGTTCCAGGACAGGGATAAGGGACGAGCAGTACTTC. Translation gives CASSSRTGIRDEQYF.